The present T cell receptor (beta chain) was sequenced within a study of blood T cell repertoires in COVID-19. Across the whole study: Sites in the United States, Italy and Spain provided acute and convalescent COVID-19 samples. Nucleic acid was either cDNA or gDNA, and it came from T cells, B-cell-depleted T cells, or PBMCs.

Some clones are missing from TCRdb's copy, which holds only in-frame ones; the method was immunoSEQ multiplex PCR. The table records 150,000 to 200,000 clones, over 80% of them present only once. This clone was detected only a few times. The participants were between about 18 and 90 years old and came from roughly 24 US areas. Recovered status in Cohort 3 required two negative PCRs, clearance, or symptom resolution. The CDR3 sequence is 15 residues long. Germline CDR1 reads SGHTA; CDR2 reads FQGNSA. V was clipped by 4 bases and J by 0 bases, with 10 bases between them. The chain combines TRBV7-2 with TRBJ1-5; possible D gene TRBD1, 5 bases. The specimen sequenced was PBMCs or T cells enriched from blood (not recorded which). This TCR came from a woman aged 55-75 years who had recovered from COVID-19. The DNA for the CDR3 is TGTGCCAGCAGCTCACAAAGGGGTAGCAATCAGCCCCAGCATTTT. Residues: CASSSQRGSNQPQHF. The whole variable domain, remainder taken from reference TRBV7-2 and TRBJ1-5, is GAGVSQSPSNKVTEKGKDVELRCDPISGHTALYWYRQSLGQGLEFLIYFQGNSAPDKSGLPSDRFSAERTGGSVSTLTIQRTQQEDSAVYLCASSSQRGSNQPQHFGDGTRLSIL.